This T cell receptor beta chain originates from a study of blood T cell repertoires in COVID-19. Study context: The United States, Italy and Spain provided the acute and convalescent COVID-19 samples.

Adults between about 18 and 95 years of age took part from approximately 24 US areas. Profiling relied on immunoSEQ multiplex PCR, and the TCRdb table lists in-frame clones only, not all of them. The sample records roughly 160,000 clones, roughly 85% being singletons. CDR1 LNHDA and CDR2 SQIVND come from the germline V gene (reference sequence). Germline trimming cut 6 bases from V and 5 bases from J; bases unmatched to any gene: 8. The CDR3 length is 14 residues. This clonotype originated in a woman in her 70s in a cohort exposed to, infected with or recovered from COVID-19 (not recorded which). The sequenced material came from PBMCs or T cells enriched from blood (not recorded which). This chain connects TRBV19 to TRBJ2-3; 7 positions match TRBD2. The CDR3 region is CASRQAGFGDTQYF. CDR3 nucleotide sequence: TGTGCCAGTAGACAAGCGGGATTCGGAGATACGCAGTATTTT. Drawing the rest from reference TRBV19 and TRBJ2-3, the complete variable domain is DGGITQSPKYLFRKEGQNVTLSCEQNLNHDAMYWYRQDPGQGLRLIYYSQIVNDFQKGDIAEGYSVSREKKESFPLTVTSAQKNPTAFYLCASRQAGFGDTQYFGPGTRLTVL.